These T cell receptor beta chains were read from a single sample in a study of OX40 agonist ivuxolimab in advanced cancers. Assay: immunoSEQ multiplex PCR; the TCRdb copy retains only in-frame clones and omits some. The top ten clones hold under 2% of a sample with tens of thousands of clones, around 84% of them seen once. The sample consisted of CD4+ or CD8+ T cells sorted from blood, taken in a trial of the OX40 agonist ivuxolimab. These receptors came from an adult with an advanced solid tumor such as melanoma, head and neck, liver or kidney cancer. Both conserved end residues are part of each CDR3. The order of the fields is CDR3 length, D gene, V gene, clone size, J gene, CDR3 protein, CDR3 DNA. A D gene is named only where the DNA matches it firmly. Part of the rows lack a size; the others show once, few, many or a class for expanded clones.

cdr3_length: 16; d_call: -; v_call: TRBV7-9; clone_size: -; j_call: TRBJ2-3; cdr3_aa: CASSLSTSPGADTQYF; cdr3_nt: TGTGCCAGCAGCTTAAGCACCTCTCCTGGGGCAGATACGCAGTATTTT
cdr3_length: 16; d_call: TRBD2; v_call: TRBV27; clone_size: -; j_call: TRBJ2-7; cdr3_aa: CASSSARTSGKREQYF; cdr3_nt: TGTGCCAGCAGTTCTGCTCGGACTAGCGGGAAAAGAGAGCAGTACTTC
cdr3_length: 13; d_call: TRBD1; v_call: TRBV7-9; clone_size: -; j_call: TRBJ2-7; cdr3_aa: CASRLTGGTEQYF; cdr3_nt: TGTGCCAGCAGACTGACAGGGGGAACCGAGCAGTACTTC
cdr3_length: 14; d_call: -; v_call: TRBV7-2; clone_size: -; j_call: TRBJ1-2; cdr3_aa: CASSLGGDDYGYTF; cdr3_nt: TGTGCCAGCAGCTTGGGGGGGGACGACTATGGCTACACCTTC
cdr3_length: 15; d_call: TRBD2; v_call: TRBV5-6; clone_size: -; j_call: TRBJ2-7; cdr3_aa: CASTSWASGIYEQYF; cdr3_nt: TGTGCCAGCACCTCATGGGCTAGCGGGATCTACGAGCAGTACTTC
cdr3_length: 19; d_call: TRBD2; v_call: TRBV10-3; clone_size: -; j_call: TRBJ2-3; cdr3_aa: CAISEPTSGSGFGADTQYF; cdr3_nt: TGTGCCATCAGTGAGCCGACTAGCGGGAGTGGATTCGGGGCAGATACGCAGTATTTT
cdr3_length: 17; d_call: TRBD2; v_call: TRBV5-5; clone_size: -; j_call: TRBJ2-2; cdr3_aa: CASSWGGGPTNTGELFF; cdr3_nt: TGTGCCAGCAGCTGGGGCGGGGGGCCGACGAACACCGGGGAGCTGTTTTTT
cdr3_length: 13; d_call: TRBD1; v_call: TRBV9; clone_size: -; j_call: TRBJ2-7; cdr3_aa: CASSARQGLEQYF; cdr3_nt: TGTGCCAGCAGCGCCCGACAGGGCTTAGAGCAGTACTTC
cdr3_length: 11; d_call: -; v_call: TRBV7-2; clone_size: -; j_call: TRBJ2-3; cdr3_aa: CASTTDTAQYF; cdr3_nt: TGTGCCAGTACTACAGATACGGCGCAGTATTTT
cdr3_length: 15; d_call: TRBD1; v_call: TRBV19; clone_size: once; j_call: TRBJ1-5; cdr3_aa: CASSTWTGKNQPQHF; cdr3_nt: TGTGCCAGTAGTACCTGGACAGGGAAGAATCAGCCCCAGCATTTT
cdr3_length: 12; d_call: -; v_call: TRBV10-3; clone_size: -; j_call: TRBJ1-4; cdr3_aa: CAISESSEKLFF; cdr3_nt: TGTGCCATCAGTGAGAGTAGTGAAAAACTGTTTTTT
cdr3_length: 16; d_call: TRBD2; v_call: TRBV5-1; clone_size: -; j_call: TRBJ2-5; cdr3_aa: CASSLDSGRAQETQYF; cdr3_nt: TGCGCCAGCAGCTTGGACAGCGGGAGGGCCCAAGAGACCCAGTACTTC
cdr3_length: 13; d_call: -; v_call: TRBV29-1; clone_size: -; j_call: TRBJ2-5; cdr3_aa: CSVGWGRGETQYF; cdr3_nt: TGCAGCGTCGGGTGGGGGAGGGGGGAGACCCAGTACTTC
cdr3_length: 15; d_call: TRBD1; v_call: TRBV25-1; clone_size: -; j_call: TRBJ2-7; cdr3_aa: CASSQTGATIYEQYF; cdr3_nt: TGTGCCAGCAGTCAGACAGGGGCAACAATCTACGAGCAGTACTTC
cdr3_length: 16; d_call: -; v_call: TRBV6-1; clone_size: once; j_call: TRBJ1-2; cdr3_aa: CASSEAWQGGIDGYTF; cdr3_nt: TGTGCCAGCAGTGAAGCTTGGCAGGGTGGTATCGATGGCTACACCTTC
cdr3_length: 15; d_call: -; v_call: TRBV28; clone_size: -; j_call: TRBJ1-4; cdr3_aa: CASRRKGGRDEKLFF; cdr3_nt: TGTGCCAGCAGGCGAAAGGGGGGGCGGGATGAAAAACTGTTTTTT
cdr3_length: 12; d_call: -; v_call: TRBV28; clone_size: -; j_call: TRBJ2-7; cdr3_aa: CASRIGLDEQYF; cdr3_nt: TGTGCCAGCAGGATAGGCCTGGACGAGCAGTACTTC
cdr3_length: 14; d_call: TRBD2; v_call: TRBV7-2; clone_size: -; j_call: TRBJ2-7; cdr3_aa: CASSSGLGFYEQYF; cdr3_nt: TGTGCCAGCAGCTCGGGACTAGGTTTCTACGAGCAGTACTTC
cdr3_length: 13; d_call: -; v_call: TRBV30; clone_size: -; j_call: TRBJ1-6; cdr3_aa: CAWSLGPNSPLHF; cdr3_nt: TGTGCCTGGAGCCTAGGACCGAATTCACCCCTCCACTTT
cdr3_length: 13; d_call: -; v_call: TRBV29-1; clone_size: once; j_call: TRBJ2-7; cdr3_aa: CSVEGQGLDEQYF; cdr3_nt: TGCAGCGTTGAGGGGCAGGGCCTGGACGAGCAGTACTTC
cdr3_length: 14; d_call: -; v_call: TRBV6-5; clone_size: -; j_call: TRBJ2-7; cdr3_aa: CASSYRDSSYEQYF; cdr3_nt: TGTGCCAGCAGTTATAGGGACTCCTCCTACGAGCAGTACTTC
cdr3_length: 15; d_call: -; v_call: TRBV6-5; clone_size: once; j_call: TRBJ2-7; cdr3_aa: CASSYLGQKGREQYF; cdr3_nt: TGTGCCAGCAGTTACCTAGGACAAAAGGGGCGCGAGCAGTACTTC
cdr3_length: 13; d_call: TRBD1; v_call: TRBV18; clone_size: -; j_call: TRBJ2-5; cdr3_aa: CASSETGSKTQYF; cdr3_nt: TGTGCCAGCTCAGAGACAGGGTCGAAGACCCAGTACTTC
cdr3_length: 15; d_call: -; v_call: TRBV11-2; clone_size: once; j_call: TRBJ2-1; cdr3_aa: CASSRDAADSNEQFF; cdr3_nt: TGTGCCAGCAGCCGAGACGCCGCCGACAGCAATGAGCAGTTCTTC
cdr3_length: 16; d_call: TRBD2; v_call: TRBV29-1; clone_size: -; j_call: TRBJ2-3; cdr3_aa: CSVLGIAGESTDTQYF; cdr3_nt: TGCAGCGTTCTTGGGATAGCGGGAGAGAGCACAGATACGCAGTATTTT
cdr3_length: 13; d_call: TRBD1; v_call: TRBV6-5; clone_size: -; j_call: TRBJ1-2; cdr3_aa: CASSPDRDYGYTF; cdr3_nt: TGTGCCAGCAGTCCTGACAGGGACTATGGCTACACCTTC
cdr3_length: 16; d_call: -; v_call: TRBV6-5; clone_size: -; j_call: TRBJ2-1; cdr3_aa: CASSYSINRADSEQFF; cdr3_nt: TGTGCCAGCAGTTACTCGATAAACCGAGCAGACAGTGAGCAGTTCTTC
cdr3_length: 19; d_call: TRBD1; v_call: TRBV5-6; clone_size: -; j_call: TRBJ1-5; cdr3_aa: CASSSWTGRGALINQPQHF; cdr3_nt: TGTGCCAGCAGCTCTTGGACAGGGAGGGGGGCCTTGATCAATCAGCCCCAGCATTTT
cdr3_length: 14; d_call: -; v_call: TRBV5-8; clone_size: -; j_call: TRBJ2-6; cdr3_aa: CASSLESGANVLTF; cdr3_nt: TGTGCCAGCAGCTTGGAGTCTGGGGCCAACGTCCTGACTTTC
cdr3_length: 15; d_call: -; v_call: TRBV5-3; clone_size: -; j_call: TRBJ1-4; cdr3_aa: CARSMMVQGYRKLFF; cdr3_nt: TGTGCCAGAAGCATGATGGTACAGGGATATAGGAAACTGTTTTTT
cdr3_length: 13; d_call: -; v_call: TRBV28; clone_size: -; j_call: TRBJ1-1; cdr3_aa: CATQDTRATEAFF; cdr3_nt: TGTGCCACACAGGACACCCGGGCGACTGAAGCTTTCTTT
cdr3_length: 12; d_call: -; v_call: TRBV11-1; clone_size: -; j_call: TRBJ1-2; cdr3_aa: CASSLRGGGYTF; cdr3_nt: TGTGCCAGCAGCTTACGGGGTGGCGGCTACACCTTC
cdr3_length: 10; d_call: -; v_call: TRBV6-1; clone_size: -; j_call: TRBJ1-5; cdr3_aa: CASRDFSQHF; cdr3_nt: TGTGCCAGCAGAGATTTCTCCCAGCATTTT
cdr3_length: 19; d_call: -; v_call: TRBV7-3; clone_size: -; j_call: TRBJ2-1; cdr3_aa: CASSLIGRSLLSSYNEQFF; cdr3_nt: TGTGCCAGCAGCTTAATAGGCAGGTCCTTACTTAGCTCTTACAATGAGCAGTTCTTC
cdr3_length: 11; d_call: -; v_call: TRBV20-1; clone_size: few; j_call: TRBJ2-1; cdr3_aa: CSARGRYEQFF; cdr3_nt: TGCAGTGCTAGAGGGCGATATGAGCAGTTCTTC
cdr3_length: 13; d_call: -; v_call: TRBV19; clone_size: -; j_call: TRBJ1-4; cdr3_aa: CASSITDNEKLFF; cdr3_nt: TGTGCCAGTAGTATAACAGATAATGAAAAACTGTTTTTT
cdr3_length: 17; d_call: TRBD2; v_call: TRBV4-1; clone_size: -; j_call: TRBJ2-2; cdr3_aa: CASNPLSGRANTGELFF; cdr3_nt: TGCGCCAGCAACCCGTTAAGCGGGAGGGCGAACACCGGGGAGCTGTTTTTT
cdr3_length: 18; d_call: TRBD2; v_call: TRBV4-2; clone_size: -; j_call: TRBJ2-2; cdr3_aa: CASSPTSGRASGTGELFF; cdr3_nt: TGTGCCAGCAGCCCCACGAGCGGGAGGGCCTCGGGCACCGGGGAGCTGTTTTTT
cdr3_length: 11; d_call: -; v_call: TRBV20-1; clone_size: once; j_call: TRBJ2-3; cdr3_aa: CSAFFTDTQYF; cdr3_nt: TGCAGTGCTTTTTTCACAGATACGCAGTATTTT
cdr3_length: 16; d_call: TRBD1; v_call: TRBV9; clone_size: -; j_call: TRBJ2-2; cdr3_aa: CASSVAGQVGTGELFF; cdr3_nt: TGTGCCAGCAGCGTAGCAGGACAGGTTGGAACCGGGGAGCTGTTTTTT
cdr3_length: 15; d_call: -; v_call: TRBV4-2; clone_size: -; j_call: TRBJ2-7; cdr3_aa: CASSQGEGHVYEQYF; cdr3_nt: TGTGCCAGCAGCCAAGGGGAGGGACATGTCTACGAGCAGTACTTC
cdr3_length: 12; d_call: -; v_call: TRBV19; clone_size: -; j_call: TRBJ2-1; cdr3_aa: CASSIVAGEQFF; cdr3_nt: TGTGCCAGTAGTATAGTAGCTGGTGAGCAGTTCTTC
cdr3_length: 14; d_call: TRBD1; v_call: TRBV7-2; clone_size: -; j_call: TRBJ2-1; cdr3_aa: CASIRDREQNEQFF; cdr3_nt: TGTGCCAGTATCCGGGACAGAGAACAGAATGAGCAGTTCTTC
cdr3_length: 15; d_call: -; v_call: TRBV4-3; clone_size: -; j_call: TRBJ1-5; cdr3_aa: CASSQVAGPRQPQHF; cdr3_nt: TGCGCCAGCAGCCAAGTTGCAGGGCCTAGGCAGCCCCAGCATTTT
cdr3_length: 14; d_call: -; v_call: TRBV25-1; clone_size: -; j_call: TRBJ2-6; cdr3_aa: CASSERSGANVLTF; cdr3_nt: TGTGCCAGCAGTGAACGCTCTGGGGCCAACGTCCTGACTTTC
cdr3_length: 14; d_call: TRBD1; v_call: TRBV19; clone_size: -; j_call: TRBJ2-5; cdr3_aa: CASSIGNRGETQYF; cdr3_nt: TGTGCCAGTAGTATCGGGAACAGGGGGGAGACCCAGTACTTC
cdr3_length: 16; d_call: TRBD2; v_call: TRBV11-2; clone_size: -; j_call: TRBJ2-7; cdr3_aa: CASSFPGTSGSYEQYF; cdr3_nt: TGTGCCAGCAGCTTCCCCGGGACTAGCGGATCCTACGAGCAGTACTTC
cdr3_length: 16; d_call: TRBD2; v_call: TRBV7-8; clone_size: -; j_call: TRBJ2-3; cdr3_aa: CASSFRSGRNSDTQYF; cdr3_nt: TGTGCCAGCAGCTTCAGAAGCGGGAGGAATTCAGATACGCAGTATTTT
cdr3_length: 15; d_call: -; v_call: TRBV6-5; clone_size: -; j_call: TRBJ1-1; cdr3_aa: CASSYSTRENTEAFF; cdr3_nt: TGTGCCAGCAGTTACTCGACCAGGGAGAACACTGAAGCTTTCTTT
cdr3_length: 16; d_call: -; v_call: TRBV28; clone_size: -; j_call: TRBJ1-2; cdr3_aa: CASIEGSGRFNYGYTF; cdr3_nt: TGTGCCAGCATTGAAGGGAGTGGTCGTTTCAACTATGGCTACACCTTC
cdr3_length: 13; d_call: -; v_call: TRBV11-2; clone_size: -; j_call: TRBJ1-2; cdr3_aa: CASSLESSTSHTF; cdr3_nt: TGTGCCAGCAGCTTAGAATCCTCCACCTCCCACACCTTC
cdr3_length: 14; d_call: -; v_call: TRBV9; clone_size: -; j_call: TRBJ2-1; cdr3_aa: CASSVVAGDNEQFF; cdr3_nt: TGTGCCAGCAGCGTAGTGGCAGGGGACAATGAGCAGTTCTTC
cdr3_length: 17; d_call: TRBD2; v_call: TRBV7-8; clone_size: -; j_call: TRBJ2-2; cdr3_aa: CASSYGTSGVGTGELFF; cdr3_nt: TGTGCCAGCAGCTACGGGACTAGCGGGGTGGGCACCGGGGAGCTGTTTTTT
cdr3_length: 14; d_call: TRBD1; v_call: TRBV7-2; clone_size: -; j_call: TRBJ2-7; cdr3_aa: CASSSQGGSYEQYF; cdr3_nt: TGTGCCAGCAGCTCACAGGGGGGATCCTACGAGCAGTACTTC
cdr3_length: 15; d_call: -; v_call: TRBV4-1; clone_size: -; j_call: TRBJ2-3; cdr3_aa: CASSQEFDRPDTQYF; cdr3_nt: TGCGCCAGCAGCCAAGAATTCGACCGCCCCGATACGCAGTATTTT
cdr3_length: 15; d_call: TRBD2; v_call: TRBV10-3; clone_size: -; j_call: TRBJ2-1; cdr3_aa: CAISESKTSGNEQFF; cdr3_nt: TGTGCCATCAGTGAGTCGAAGACTAGCGGCAATGAGCAGTTCTTC
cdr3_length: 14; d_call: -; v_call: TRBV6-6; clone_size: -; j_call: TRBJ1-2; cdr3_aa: CASSRDNTNYGYTF; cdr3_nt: TGTGCCAGCAGCAGAGACAATACTAACTATGGCTACACCTTC
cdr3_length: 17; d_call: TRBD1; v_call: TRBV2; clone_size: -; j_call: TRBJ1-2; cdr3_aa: CASSEILDRGPGRGYTF; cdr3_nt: TGTGCCAGCAGTGAAATCCTGGACAGGGGGCCGGGGAGGGGCTACACCTTC
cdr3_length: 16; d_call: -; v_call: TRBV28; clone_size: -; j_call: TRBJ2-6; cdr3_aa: CASSFYRKMGANVLTF; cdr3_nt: TGTGCCAGCAGTTTCTACAGGAAAATGGGGGCCAACGTCCTGACTTTC
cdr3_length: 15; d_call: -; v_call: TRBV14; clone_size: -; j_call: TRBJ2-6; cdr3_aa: CASSQFGSGANVLTF; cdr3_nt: TGTGCCAGCAGCCAATTTGGATCTGGGGCCAACGTCCTGACTTTC